This T cell receptor (beta chain) is drawn from a study of blood T cell repertoires in COVID-19. Overall study context: Researchers got acute and convalescent COVID-19 samples from the United States, Italy and Spain. From T cells, B-cell-depleted T cells, or PBMCs came the material, which was cDNA or gDNA.

V was cut by 0 bases and J by 0 bases, with 9 bases left in between. The CDR3 has 15 residues. Germline CDR1 and CDR2: GTSNPN and SVGIG (reference sequence). In the original processing: Estimation of nucleated cell counts relied on the amplification of reference gene primers. This table comes from immunoSEQ multiplex PCR, and its TCRdb copy is limited to in-frame clones, with some not included. V, J and clone size derive from that table, while D and trimming were established from the DNA sequence. Of around 100,000 clones detected, almost 80% appear once; the ten largest clones hold 9.5% to 13%. The chain uses TRBV30 and TRBJ1-3; D remains unclear. The sequenced material came from peripheral blood. This TCR was recovered from a woman in her seventies with acute or convalescent COVID-19. CDR3 loop: CAWSVVRGSGNTIYF. CDR3 DNA sequence: TGTGCCTGGAGTGTAGTGCGGGGCTCTGGAAACACCATATATTTT.